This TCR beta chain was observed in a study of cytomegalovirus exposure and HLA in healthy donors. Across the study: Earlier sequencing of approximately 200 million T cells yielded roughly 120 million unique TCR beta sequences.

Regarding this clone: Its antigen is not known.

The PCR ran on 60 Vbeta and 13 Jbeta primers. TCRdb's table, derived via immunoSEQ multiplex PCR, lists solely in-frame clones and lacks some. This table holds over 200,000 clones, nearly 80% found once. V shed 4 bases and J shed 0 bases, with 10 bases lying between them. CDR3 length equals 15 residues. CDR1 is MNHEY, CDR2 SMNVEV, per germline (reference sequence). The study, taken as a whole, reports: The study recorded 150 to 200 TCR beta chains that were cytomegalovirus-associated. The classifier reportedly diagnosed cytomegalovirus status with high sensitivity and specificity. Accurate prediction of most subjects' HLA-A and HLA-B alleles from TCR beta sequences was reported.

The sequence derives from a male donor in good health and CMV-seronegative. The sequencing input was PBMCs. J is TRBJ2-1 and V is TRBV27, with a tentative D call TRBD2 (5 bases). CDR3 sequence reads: CASSSWEYSYNEQFF. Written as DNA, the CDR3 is TGTGCCAGCAGTTCCTGGGAGTACTCCTACAATGAGCAGTTCTTC.